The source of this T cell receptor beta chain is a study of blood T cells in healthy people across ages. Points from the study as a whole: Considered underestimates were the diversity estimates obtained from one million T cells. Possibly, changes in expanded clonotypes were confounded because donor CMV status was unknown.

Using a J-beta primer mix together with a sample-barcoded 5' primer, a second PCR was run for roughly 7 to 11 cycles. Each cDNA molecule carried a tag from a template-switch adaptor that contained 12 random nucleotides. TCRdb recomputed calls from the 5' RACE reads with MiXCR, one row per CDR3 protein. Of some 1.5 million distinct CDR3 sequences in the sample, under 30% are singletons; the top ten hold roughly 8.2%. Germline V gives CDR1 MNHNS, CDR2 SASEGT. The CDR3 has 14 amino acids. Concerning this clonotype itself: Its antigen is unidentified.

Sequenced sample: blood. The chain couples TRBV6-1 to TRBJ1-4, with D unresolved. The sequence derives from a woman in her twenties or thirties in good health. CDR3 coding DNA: TGTGCTAGCGTAGGCCCGGGTGTCAGCGAAAAACTGTTTTTT. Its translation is CASVGPGVSEKLFF.